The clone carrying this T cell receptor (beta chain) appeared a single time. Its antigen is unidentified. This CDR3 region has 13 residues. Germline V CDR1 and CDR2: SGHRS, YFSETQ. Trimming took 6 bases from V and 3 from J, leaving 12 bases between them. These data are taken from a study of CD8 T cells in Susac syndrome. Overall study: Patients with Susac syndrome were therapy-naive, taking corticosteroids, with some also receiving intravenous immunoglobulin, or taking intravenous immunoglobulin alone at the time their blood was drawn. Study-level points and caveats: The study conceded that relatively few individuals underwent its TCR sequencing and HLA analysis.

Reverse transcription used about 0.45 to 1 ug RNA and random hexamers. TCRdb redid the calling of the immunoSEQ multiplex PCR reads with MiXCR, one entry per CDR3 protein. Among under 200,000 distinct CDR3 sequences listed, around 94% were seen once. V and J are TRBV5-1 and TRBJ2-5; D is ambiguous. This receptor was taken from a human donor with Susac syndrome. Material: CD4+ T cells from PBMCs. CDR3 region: CASKDPWEETQYF. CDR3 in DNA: TGCGCCAGCAAGGATCCGTGGGAAGAGACCCAGTACTTC. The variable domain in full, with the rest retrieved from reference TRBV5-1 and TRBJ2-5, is KAGVTQTPRYLIKTRGQQVTLSCSPISGHRSVSWYQQTPGQGLQFLFEYFSETQRNKGNFPGRFSGRQFSNSRSEMNVSTLELGDSALYLCASKDPWEETQYFGPGTRLLVL.